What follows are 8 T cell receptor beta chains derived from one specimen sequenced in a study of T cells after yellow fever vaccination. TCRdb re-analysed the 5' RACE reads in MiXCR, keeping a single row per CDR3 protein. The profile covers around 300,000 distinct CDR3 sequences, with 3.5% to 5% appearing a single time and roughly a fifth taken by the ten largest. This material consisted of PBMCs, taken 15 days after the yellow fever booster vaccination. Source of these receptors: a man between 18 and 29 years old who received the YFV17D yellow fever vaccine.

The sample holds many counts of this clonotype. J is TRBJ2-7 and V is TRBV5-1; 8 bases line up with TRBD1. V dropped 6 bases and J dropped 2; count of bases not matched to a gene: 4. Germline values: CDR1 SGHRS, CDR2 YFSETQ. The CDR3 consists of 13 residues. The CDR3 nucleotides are TGCGCCAGCACAGACAGGGGTGCCTACGAGCAGTACTTC. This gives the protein CASTDRGAYEQYF. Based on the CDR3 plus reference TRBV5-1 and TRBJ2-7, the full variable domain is KAGVTQTPRYLIKTRGQQVTLSCSPISGHRSVSWYQQTPGQGLQFLFEYFSETQRNKGNFPGRFSGRQFSNSRSEMNVSTLELGDSALYLCASTDRGAYEQYFGPGTRLTVT.

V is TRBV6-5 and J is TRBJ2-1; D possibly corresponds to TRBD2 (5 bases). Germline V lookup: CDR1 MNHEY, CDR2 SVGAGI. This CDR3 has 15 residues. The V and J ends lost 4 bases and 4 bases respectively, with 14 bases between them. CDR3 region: CASSLPGFSYNEQFF. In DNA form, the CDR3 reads TGTGCCAGCAGTTTGCCGGGGTTCTCGTACAATGAGCAGTTCTTC.

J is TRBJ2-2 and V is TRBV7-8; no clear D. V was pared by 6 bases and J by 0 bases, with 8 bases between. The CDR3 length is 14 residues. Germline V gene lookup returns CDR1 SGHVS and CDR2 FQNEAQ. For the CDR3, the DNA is TGTGCCAGCAGTCCACCCTCGAACACCGGGGAGCTGTTTTTT. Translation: CASSPPSNTGELFF. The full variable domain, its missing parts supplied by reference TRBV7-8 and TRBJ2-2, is GAGVSQSPRYKVAKRGQDVALRCDPISGHVSLFWYQQALGQGPEFLTYFQNEAQLDKSGLPSDRFFAERPEGSVSTLKIQRTQQEDSAVYLCASSPPSNTGELFFGEGSRLTVL.

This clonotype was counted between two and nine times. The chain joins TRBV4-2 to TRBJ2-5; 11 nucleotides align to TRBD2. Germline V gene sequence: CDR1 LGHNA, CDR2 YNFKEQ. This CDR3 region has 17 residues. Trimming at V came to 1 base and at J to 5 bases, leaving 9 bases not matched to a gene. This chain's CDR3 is CASSQAASGGPSETQYF. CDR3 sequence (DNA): TGTGCCAGCAGCCAAGCAGCTAGCGGGGGGCCCAGCGAGACCCAGTACTTC.

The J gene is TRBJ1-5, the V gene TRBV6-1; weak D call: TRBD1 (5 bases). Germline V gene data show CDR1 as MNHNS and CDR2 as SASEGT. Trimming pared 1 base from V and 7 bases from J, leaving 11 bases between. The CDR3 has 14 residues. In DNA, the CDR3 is TGTGCCAGCAGTGAAGTGGGACGGACACAGCCCCAGCATTTT. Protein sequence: CASSEVGRTQPQHF.

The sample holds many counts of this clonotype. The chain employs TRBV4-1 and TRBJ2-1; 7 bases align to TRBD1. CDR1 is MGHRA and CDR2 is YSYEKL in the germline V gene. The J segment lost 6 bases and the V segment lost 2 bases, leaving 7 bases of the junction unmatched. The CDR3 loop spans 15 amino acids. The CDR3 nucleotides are TGCGCCAGCAGCCAACCGGGACAGCTAGGCAATGAGCAGTTCTTC. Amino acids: CASSQPGQLGNEQFF.

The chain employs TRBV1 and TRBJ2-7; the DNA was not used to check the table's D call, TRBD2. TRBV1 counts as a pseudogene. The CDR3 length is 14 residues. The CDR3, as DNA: TGCACCAGCAGCGAGTCTAGCGGGGGGTACGAGCAGTACTTC. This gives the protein CTSSESSGGYEQYF.

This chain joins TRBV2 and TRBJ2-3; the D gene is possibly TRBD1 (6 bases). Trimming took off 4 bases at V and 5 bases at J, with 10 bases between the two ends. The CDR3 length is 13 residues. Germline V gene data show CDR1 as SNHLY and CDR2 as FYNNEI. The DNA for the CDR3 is TGTGCCAGCAGTGGGACAGATAGAGATACGCAGTATTTT. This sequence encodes CASSGTDRDTQYF. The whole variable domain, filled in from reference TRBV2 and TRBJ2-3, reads EPEVTQTPSHQVTQMGQEVILRCVPISNHLYFYWYRQILGQKVEFLVSFYNNEISEKSEIFDDQFSVERPDGSNFTLKIRSTKLEDSAMYFCASSGTDRDTQYFGPGTRLTVL.